One and the same sample provided the 3 T cell receptor beta chains below, sequenced in a study of T cells in localized non-small cell lung cancer. Using immunoSEQ multiplex PCR, the repertoire was profiled, and TCRdb retains in-frame clones only, with some absent. The profile shows 45,000 or so clones, roughly nine tenths of them singletons. The sequences come from PBMCs, collected before any cancer treatment. These receptors came from a woman aged 40-70 years with stage II lung adenocarcinoma.

The chain carries TRBV19 and TRBJ2-2; D could derive from TRBD1 or TRBD2 (5 bases each). The V gene's germline CDR1 is LNHDA and CDR2 SQIVND (reference sequence). The CDR3 has 16 residues. The germline V and J ends were trimmed by 6 bases and 1 base, with 15 bases remaining between them. The CDR3 is CASRLRGGGNTGELFF. In DNA, the CDR3 is TGTGCCAGTAGGCTCCGGGGCGGAGGGAACACCGGGGAGCTGTTTTTT.

This clone was recorded once. The chain employs TRBV5-4 and TRBJ2-7, with TRBD1 identical over 8 bases. The germline CDR1 and CDR2 sequences are SGHNT and YYREEE (reference sequence). This CDR3 spans 15 amino acids. The V gene end was trimmed by 2 bases and the J gene end by 3 bases; junction bases not matched to a gene: 7. The CDR3 bases are TGTGCCAGCAGCTTTGGACTTGGACAGGGCTACGAGCAGTACTTC. It translates to CASSFGLGQGYEQYF.

A single count supports this clone. The CDR3 DNA reads as TGTGCCAGCGCGGATTCGCTTTACACCGGGGAGCTGTTTTTT. Its protein product is CASADSLYTGELFF. The chain combines TRBV9 with TRBJ2-2; D uncertain. CDR1 is SGDLS, CDR2 YYNGEE, per germline. This CDR3 has 14 residues. The V and J ends lost 7 bases and 3 bases respectively, with 13 bases between them.